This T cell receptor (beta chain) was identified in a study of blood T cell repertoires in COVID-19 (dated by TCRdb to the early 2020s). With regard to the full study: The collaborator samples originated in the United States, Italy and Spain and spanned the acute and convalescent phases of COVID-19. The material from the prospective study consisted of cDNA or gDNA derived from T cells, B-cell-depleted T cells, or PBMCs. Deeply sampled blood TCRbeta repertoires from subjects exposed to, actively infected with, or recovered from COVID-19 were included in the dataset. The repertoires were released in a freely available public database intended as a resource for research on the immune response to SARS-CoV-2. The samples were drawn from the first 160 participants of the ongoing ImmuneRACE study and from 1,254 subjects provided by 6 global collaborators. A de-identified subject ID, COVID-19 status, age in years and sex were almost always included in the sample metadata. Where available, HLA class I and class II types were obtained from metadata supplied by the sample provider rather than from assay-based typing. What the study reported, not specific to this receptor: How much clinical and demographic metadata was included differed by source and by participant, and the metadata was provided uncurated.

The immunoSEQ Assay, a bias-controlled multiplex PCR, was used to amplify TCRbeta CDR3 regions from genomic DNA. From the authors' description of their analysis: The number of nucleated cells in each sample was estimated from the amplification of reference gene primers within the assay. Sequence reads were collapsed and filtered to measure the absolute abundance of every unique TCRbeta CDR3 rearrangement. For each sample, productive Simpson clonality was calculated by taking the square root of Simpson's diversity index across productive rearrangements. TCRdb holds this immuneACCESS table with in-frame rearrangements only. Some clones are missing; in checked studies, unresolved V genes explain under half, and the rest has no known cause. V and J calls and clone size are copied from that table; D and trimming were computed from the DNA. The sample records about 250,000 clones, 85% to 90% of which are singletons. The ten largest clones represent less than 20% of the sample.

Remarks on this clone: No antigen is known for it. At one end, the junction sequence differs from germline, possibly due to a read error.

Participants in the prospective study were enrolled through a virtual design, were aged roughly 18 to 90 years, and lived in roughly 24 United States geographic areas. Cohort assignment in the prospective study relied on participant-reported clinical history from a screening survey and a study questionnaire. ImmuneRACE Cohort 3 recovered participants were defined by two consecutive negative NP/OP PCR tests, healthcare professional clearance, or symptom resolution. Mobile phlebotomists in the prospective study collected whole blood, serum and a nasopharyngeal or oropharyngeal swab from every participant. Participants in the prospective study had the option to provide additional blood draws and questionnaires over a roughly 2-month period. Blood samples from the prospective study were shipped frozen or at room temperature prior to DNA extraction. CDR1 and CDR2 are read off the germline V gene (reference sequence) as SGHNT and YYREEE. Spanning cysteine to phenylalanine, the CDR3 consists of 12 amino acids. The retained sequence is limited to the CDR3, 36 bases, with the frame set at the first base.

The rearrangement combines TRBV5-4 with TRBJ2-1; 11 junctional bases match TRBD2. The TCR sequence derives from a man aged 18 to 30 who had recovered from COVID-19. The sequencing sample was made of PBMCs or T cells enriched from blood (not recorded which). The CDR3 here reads CASSLAGGQGIF. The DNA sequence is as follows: TGTGCCAGCAGTCTAGCGGGGGGCCAGGGGATCTTC.